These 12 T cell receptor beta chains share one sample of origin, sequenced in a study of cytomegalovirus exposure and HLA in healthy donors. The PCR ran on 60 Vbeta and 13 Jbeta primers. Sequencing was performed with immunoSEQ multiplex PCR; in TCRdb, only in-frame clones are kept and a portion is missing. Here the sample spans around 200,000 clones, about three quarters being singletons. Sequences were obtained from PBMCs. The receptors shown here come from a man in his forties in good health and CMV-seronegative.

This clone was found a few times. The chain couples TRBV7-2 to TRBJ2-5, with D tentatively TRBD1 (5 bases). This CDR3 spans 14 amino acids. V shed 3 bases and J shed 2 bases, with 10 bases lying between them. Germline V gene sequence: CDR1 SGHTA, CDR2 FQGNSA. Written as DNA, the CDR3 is TGTGCCAGCAGCTTGACAGACTCTCAAGAGACCCAGTACTTC. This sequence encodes CASSLTDSQETQYF.

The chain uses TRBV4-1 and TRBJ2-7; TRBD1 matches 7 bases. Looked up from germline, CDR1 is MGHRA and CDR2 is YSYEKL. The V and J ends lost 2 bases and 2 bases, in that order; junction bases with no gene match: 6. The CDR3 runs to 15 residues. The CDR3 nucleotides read TGCGCCAGCAGCCAATTACAGGGGAACCCCTACGAGCAGTACTTC. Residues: CASSQLQGNPYEQYF.

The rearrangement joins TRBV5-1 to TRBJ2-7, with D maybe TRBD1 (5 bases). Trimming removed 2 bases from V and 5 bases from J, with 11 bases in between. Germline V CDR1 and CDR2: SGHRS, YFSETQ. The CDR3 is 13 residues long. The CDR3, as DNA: TGCGCCAGCAGCTTCCAGGGATATGACGAGCAGTACTTC. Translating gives CASSFQGYDEQYF.

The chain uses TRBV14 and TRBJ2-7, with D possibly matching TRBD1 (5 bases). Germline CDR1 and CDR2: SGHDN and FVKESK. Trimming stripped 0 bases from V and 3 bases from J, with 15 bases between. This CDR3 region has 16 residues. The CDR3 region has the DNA TGTGCCAGCAGCCAAGAAATTTCGGGCAGGGACTACGAGCAGTACTTC. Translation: CASSQEISGRDYEQYF.

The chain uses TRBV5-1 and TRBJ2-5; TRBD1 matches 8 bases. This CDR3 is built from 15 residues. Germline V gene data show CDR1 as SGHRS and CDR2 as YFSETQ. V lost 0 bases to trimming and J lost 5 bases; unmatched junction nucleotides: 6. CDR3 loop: CASSLVPGGGETQYF. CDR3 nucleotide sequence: TGCGCCAGCAGCTTGGTTCCAGGGGGCGGGGAGACCCAGTACTTC.

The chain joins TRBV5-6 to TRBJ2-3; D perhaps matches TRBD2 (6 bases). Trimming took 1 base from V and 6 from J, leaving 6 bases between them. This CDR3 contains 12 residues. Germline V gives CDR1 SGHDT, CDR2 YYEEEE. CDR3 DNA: TGTGCCAGCAGCTTGAGCGGGGATACGCAGTATTTT. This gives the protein CASSLSGDTQYF.

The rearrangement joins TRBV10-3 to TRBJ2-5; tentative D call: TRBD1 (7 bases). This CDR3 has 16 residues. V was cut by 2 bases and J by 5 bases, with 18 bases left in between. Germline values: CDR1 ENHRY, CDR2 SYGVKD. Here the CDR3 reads CAISEDGGGAGETQYF. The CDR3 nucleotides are TGTGCCATCAGTGAGGATGGAGGGGGCGCGGGGGAGACCCAGTACTTC.

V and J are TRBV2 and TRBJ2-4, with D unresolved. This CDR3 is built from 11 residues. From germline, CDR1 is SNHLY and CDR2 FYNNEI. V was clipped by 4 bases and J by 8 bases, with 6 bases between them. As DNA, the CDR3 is TGTGCCAGCAGTGTCCGGGACATTCAGTACTTC. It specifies CASSVRDIQYF. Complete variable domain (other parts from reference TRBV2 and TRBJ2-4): EPEVTQTPSHQVTQMGQEVILRCVPISNHLYFYWYRQILGQKVEFLVSFYNNEISEKSEIFDDQFSVERPDGSNFTLKIRSTKLEDSAMYFCASSVRDIQYFGAGTRLSVL.

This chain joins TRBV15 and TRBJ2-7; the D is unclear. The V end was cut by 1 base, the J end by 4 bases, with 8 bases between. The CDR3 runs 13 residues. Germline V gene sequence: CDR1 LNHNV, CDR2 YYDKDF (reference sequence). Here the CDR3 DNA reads TGTGCCACCAGCAGAGGACACAATTACGAGCAGTACTTC. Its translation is CATSRGHNYEQYF.

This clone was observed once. The DNA for the CDR3 is TGCGCCAGCAGCTTGGGTGGGGGGGCTGGCGAGCAGTACTTC. Its translation is CASSLGGGAGEQYF. V gene TRBV5-1 combines with J gene TRBJ2-7; tentative D call: TRBD2 (7 bases). The CDR3 loop spans 14 amino acids. Trimming stripped 0 bases from V and 6 bases from J, with 13 bases between. Germline V gives CDR1 SGHRS, CDR2 YFSETQ.

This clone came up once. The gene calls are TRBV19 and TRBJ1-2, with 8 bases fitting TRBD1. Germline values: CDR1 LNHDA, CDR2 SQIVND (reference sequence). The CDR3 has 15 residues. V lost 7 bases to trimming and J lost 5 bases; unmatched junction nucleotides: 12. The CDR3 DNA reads TGTGCCAGTATCCTACGGGCAGGGGGCCCGTATGGCTACACCTTC. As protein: CASILRAGGPYGYTF.

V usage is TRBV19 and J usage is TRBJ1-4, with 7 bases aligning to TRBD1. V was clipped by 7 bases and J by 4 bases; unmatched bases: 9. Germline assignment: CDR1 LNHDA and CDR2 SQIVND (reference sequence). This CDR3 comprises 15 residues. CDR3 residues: CASTSRDSLNEKLFF. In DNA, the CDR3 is TGTGCCAGTACCTCGCGGGACAGCCTTAATGAAAAACTGTTTTTT.